This T cell receptor (beta chain) was recorded in a study of shared clonotypes between healthy human individuals. Deep was the level used in running the assay. Data came from immunoSEQ multiplex PCR; TCRdb stores just in-frame clones and leaves some out. The table shows about half a million clones, with 65% to 80% occurring only once. Trimming cost V 6 bases and J 8 bases, with 5 bases left between them. The CDR3 has 10 residues. Germline CDR1 reads MNHEY; CDR2 reads SVGAGI. About this clone: Its specificity is not known.

Study results and limitations: Only blood was sampled; tissue repertoires likely differ.

Some 100 million PBMCs went into genomic DNA for unsorted samples. The sequencing input was PBMCs. This clonotype originated in a woman in her thirties or forties in good health. Some clones in this sample may be carry-over from other donors' samples. The chain has TRBV6-5 and TRBJ1-5; no firm D call. The CDR3, as DNA: TGTGCCAGCAGCCGGGAGCCCCAGCATTTT. Translating it yields CASSREPQHF.